This entry lists 26 T cell receptor beta chains sequenced from one sample in a study of blood T cell repertoires in COVID-19. Assay: immunoSEQ multiplex PCR; the TCRdb copy retains only in-frame clones and omits some. This sample has about 140,000 clones, with over 80% found just once. The sample taken for sequencing was peripheral blood. These receptors all come from a woman of 80 years or more with acute or convalescent COVID-19.

This sequence joins TRBV6-5 and TRBJ1-1, with D possibly matching TRBD1 (6 bases). Germline CDR1 reads MNHEY; CDR2 reads SVGAGI. This CDR3 spans 16 amino acids. V was cut by 0 bases and J by 8 bases, with 19 bases left in between. The CDR3 region has the DNA TGTGCCAGCAGTTACTCGGGGGGGGCGCGGGACTCCGAAGCTTTCTTT. It encodes CASSYSGGARDSEAFF.

J is TRBJ1-4 and V is TRBV21-1; whether TRBD1, the table's D call, matches the DNA was not checked. TRBV21-1 counts as a pseudogene. The CDR3 totals 20 residues. The CDR3 here is CASSKRTARPADATNEKLFF. In nucleotides, the CDR3 is TGTGCCAGCAGCAAACGGACAGCTCGACCCGCAGATGCAACTAATGAAAAACTGTTTTTT.

This chain uses TRBV11-3 with TRBJ2-5; D gene uncertain. Germline loops: CDR1 SGHNT, CDR2 YENEEA. CDR3 size: 13 residues. V lost 5 bases and J 2 bases, leaving 9 bases between the germline ends. CDR3: CASSKHPQETQYF. The CDR3, as DNA: TGTGCCAGCAGCAAACACCCACAAGAGACCCAGTACTTC.

The rearrangement joins TRBV18 to TRBJ1-5; TRBD1 is a possible D gene (5 bases). Trimming removed 3 bases from V and 4 bases from J, with 13 bases in between. Germline V CDR1 and CDR2: KGHSH, LQKENI. The CDR3 spans 15 residues. CDR3 loop: CASSPGLPENQPQHF. DNA for the CDR3: TGTGCCAGCTCACCGGGACTTCCCGAGAATCAGCCCCAGCATTTT.

The rearrangement links TRBV20-1 to TRBJ2-5; D is possibly TRBD2 (5 bases). The CDR3 contains 11 residues. V shed 6 bases and J shed 5 bases, with 10 bases lying between them. CDR1 and CDR2 (germline): DFQATT, SNEGSKA (reference sequence). Here the CDR3 DNA reads TGCAGTGCCCCTACGGGGGAGACCCAGTACTTC. This translates into CSAPTGETQYF.

This clone was counted a single time. The chain carries TRBV18 and TRBJ2-1; 9 positions agree with TRBD2. Per germline, CDR1 KGHSH and CDR2 LQKENI. V lost 3 bases and J lost 2; bases outside the gene matches: 5. The CDR3 covers 16 residues. The CDR3 region has the DNA TGTGCCAGCTCACCCCAGGGCGGGGGGGCCTACAATGAGCAGTTCTTC. Translation: CASSPQGGGAYNEQFF.

On this clone: Different DNA sequences within this sample yield the same CDR3. This chain joins TRBV5-1 and TRBJ1-5; 9 positions agree with TRBD1. From germline, CDR1 is SGHRS and CDR2 YFSETQ. The CDR3 spans 15 residues. Trimming removed 2 bases from V and 1 base from J; junction bases left unmatched: 1. The CDR3 is CASSLGQGSNQPQHF. In DNA form, the CDR3 reads TGCGCCAGCAGCTTAGGACAGGGGAGCAATCAGCCCCAGCATTTT.

The rearrangement links TRBV9 to TRBJ1-1; D may be TRBD1 (5 bases). Germline lookup yields CDR1 SGDLS and CDR2 YYNGEE. Between the trimmed V and J ends, which lost 3 bases and 2 bases, there was a span of 8 bases. This CDR3 has 13 amino acids. CDR3 sequence (DNA): TGTGCCAGCAGCGCCAGGGTAAACACTGAAGCTTTCTTT. This gives the protein CASSARVNTEAFF.

This clone appeared a few times. J is TRBJ2-2 and V is TRBV5-4, with TRBD2 matching 7 bases. Germline trimming cut 1 base from V and 7 bases from J; bases unmatched to any gene: 7. This CDR3 is built from 15 residues. Germline CDR1 and CDR2: SGHNT and YYREEE (reference sequence). CDR3 loop: CASSLFGGMYGELFF. CDR3 in DNA: TGTGCCAGCAGCTTGTTCGGGGGGATGTACGGGGAGCTGTTTTTT. Full variable domain (missing parts from reference TRBV5-4 and TRBJ2-2): ETGVTQSPTHLIKTRGQQVTLRCSSQSGHNTVSWYQQALGQGPQFIFQYYREEENGRGNFPPRFSGLQFPNYSSELNVNALELDDSALYLCASSLFGGMYGELFFGEGSRLTVL.

The chain joins TRBV11-2 to TRBJ2-7, with D maybe TRBD1 (5 bases). Germline V gives CDR1 SGHAT, CDR2 FQNNGV. The CDR3 totals 13 residues. V dropped 1 base and J dropped 1 base, with 5 bases sitting between them. CDR3 sequence reads: CASSLAGSYEQYF. The DNA for the CDR3 is TGTGCCAGCAGCTTAGCAGGGTCCTACGAGCAGTACTTC.

The chain carries TRBV5-1 and TRBJ2-7; tentative D call: TRBD1 (6 bases). The CDR3 runs 13 residues. The germline CDR1 and CDR2 sequences are SGHRS and YFSETQ. With 4 bases removed from V and 3 bases from J, the gap between germline ends came to 11 bases. The CDR3 region has the DNA TGCGCCAGCAGCATCAAGGGGGACTACGAGCAGTACTTC. This codes for CASSIKGDYEQYF.

The chain is built from TRBV19 and TRBJ1-1; possible D gene TRBD1, 5 bases. CDR3 length equals 13 residues. The germline gives CDR1 LNHDA, CDR2 SQIVND (reference sequence). Between the trimmed V and J ends, which lost 4 bases and 7 bases, there was a span of 13 bases. CDR3 loop: CASSSELGLEAFF. Here the CDR3 DNA reads TGTGCCAGTAGTAGCGAACTGGGACTTGAAGCTTTCTTT.

The rearrangement links TRBV18 to TRBJ1-3; possible D gene TRBD1, 5 bases. The CDR3 has 15 amino acids. Trimming cost V 5 bases and J 4 bases, with 15 bases left between them. The germline V gene has CDR1 KGHSH and CDR2 LQKENI. The CDR3 bases are TGTGCCAGCTCATACGGGAGGGGCGCCGGAAACACCATATATTTT. It codes for CASSYGRGAGNTIYF.

The CDR3 protein is CASSSYRPYEQYF. The CDR3 DNA follows: TGTGCCAGCAGTTCGTACAGGCCCTACGAGCAGTACTTC. The rearrangement uses TRBV2 and TRBJ2-7; tentatively, D is TRBD1 (5 bases). V was shortened by 5 bases and J by 2 bases, with 10 bases between the two germline ends. From germline, CDR1 is SNHLY and CDR2 FYNNEI. This CDR3 spans 13 amino acids.

J is TRBJ1-3 and V is TRBV3-1 (or the pseudogene TRBV3-2); 9 nucleotides agree with TRBD1. The CDR3 is made up of 14 amino acids. Germline CDR1 and CDR2: LGHDT and YNNKEL (reference sequence). J gave up 9 bases and V 4 bases, and 7 bases lay outside the gene matches. The CDR3 protein is CASSRGQGEGTIYF. The CDR3 region has the DNA TGTGCCAGCAGCCGGGGACAGGGAGAAGGCACCATATATTTT.

The J gene is TRBJ2-1, the V gene TRBV21-1; the table calls TRBD1, which could not be checked here. TRBV21-1 is a recognized pseudogene. The CDR3 extends over 15 amino acids. The CDR3 is CASSALHDRYNEQFF. The DNA for the CDR3 is TGTGCCAGCAGCGCCCTCCATGACAGATACAATGAGCAGTTCTTC.

This rearrangement joins TRBV10-3 to TRBJ1-1; D might be TRBD1 (6 bases). Deletions cut 6 bases from V and 0 bases from J, with 11 bases between. The CDR3 has 14 residues. Germline loops: CDR1 ENHRY, CDR2 SYGVKD. CDR3 sequence: CAIRGTNMNTEAFF. The CDR3 DNA is TGTGCCATCAGGGGGACAAACATGAACACTGAAGCTTTCTTT.

This chain links TRBV5-1 with TRBJ1-4; tentative D call: TRBD1 (5 bases). This CDR3 is 16 amino acids long. Trimming cost V 2 bases and J 3 bases, with 14 bases left between them. Germline-derived CDR1 and CDR2 are SGHRS and YFSETQ. The CDR3, as DNA: TGCGCCAGCAGCTTTATGCGCGGGGGATCTAATGAAAAACTGTTTTTT. Its translation: CASSFMRGGSNEKLFF. Based on the CDR3 plus reference TRBV5-1 and TRBJ1-4, the full variable domain is KAGVTQTPRYLIKTRGQQVTLSCSPISGHRSVSWYQQTPGQGLQFLFEYFSETQRNKGNFPGRFSGRQFSNSRSEMNVSTLELGDSALYLCASSFMRGGSNEKLFFGSGTQLSVL.

The rearrangement links TRBV5-1 to TRBJ2-3, with 8 bases that match TRBD1. Trimming removed 0 bases from V and 4 bases from J; junction bases left unmatched: 7. Germline CDR1 is SGHRS and CDR2 is YFSETQ. The CDR3 is 16 amino acids. CDR3 in DNA: TGCGCCAGCAGCTTGGCAGGACAGGGTCCCGCAGATACGCAGTATTTT. It specifies CASSLAGQGPADTQYF. The whole variable domain, filled in from reference TRBV5-1 and TRBJ2-3, reads KAGVTQTPRYLIKTRGQQVTLSCSPISGHRSVSWYQQTPGQGLQFLFEYFSETQRNKGNFPGRFSGRQFSNSRSEMNVSTLELGDSALYLCASSLAGQGPADTQYFGPGTRLTVL.

V and J are TRBV2 and TRBJ2-1; TRBD2 agrees at 11 bases. The germline CDR1 and CDR2 sequences are SNHLY and FYNNEI. The CDR3 is 17 residues long. J gave up 7 bases and V 3 bases, and 11 bases lay outside the gene matches. The CDR3: CASSERVAGGPRNEQFF. The CDR3 DNA reads TGTGCCAGCAGTGAGCGGGTAGCGGGAGGGCCTAGGAATGAGCAGTTCTTC.

V usage is TRBV11-1 and J usage is TRBJ1-1; D not resolved. The CDR3 runs 14 residues. Deletions cut 2 bases from V and 2 bases from J, with 9 bases between. Germline V CDR1 and CDR2: SGHAT, FQDESV (reference sequence). The CDR3 sequence: CASSLLPGNTEAFF. The DNA of the CDR3 is TGTGCCAGCAGCTTATTGCCGGGAAACACTGAAGCTTTCTTT. Full variable domain (outside the CDR3, taken from reference TRBV11-1 and TRBJ1-1): EAEVAQSPRYKITEKSQAVAFWCDPISGHATLYWYRQILGQGPELLVQFQDESVVDDSQLPKDRFSAERLKGVDSTLKIQPAELGDSAMYLCASSLLPGNTEAFFGQGTRLTVV.

This clone was recorded once. The V and J genes are TRBV19 and TRBJ2-1; the match to TRBD1 covers 10 bases. Germline V CDR1 and CDR2: LNHDA, SQIVND (reference sequence). The CDR3 sequence is 14 residues long. After removal of 7 bases from V and 5 bases from J, the junction contained 5 bases not matched to a gene. CDR3 coding DNA: TGTGCCAGTAACCGACAGGGGGCTCACAATGAGCAGTTCTTC. Translating gives CASNRQGAHNEQFF.

The chain joins TRBV25-1 to TRBJ2-5; D unresolved. V was trimmed by 5 bases and J by 5 bases, leaving 9 bases between them. The CDR3 loop spans 12 amino acids. Germline values: CDR1 MGHDK, CDR2 SYGVNS. Here the CDR3 reads CASSSPGETQYF. DNA of the CDR3: TGTGCCAGCAGTTCTCCCGGGGAGACCCAGTACTTC.

The chain joins TRBV2 to TRBJ2-3, with TRBD2 matching 10 bases. This CDR3 has 17 residues. CDR1 and CDR2 from the germline V gene are SNHLY and FYNNEI. V was pared by 5 bases and J by 3 bases, with 11 bases of the junction left unmatched. The chain's CDR3 is CASSSPGGLAKTDTQYF. The DNA for the CDR3 is TGTGCCAGCAGTTCACCGGGGGGACTAGCGAAGACAGATACGCAGTATTTT. The whole variable domain, filled in from reference TRBV2 and TRBJ2-3, reads EPEVTQTPSHQVTQMGQEVILRCVPISNHLYFYWYRQILGQKVEFLVSFYNNEISEKSEIFDDQFSVERPDGSNFTLKIRSTKLEDSAMYFCASSSPGGLAKTDTQYFGPGTRLTVL.

The gene calls are TRBV6-2 or TRBV6-3 and TRBJ1-4; D remains unclear. With 2 bases removed from V and 0 bases from J, the gap between germline ends came to 16 bases. The CDR3 is made up of 18 amino acids. Germline lookup yields CDR1 MNHEY and CDR2 SVGEGT. The CDR3 region is CASSYNPWTVTTNEKLFF. The CDR3 nucleotides read TGTGCCAGCAGTTACAATCCTTGGACTGTTACAACTAATGAAAAACTGTTTTTT.

The chain uses TRBV24-1 and TRBJ2-7; possibly TRBD1 for D (8 bases). Trimming cost V 9 bases and J 4 bases, with 27 bases left between them. Germline V lookup: CDR1 KGHDR, CDR2 SFDVKD. This CDR3 is built from 17 residues. The CDR3 bases are TGTGCCACCCCCGGACAGGGAGGGGGGAGTGGTGTTTACGAGCAGTACTTC. As protein: CATPGQGGGSGVYEQYF.